The T cell receptor (beta chain) described here comes from a study of CD4+ T cells in melanoma. General observations from the study: A reported correlation linked neoantigen-specific CD4+ T cells to CD8+, macrophage and B cell function.

CDR1 SGHAT and CDR2 FQNNGV come from the germline V gene. Trimming removed 5 bases from V and 7 bases from J, with 18 bases in between. The CDR3 sequence is 15 residues long. This clone was seen just once. Its antigen is undetermined. Repertoires were generated with immunoSEQ multiplex PCR, while TCRdb's copy carries only in-frame clones and drops some. This table has some 150,000 clones, around 90% appearing once. The receptor's source is a human donor with melanoma. This chain joins TRBV11-2 and TRBJ2-1, with D perhaps being TRBD1 or TRBD2 (6 bases each). The CDR3 loop reads CASSRVGGAGNEQFF. CDR3 sequence (DNA): TGTGCCAGCAGCCGGGTTGGGGGCGCGGGGAATGAGCAGTTCTTC.